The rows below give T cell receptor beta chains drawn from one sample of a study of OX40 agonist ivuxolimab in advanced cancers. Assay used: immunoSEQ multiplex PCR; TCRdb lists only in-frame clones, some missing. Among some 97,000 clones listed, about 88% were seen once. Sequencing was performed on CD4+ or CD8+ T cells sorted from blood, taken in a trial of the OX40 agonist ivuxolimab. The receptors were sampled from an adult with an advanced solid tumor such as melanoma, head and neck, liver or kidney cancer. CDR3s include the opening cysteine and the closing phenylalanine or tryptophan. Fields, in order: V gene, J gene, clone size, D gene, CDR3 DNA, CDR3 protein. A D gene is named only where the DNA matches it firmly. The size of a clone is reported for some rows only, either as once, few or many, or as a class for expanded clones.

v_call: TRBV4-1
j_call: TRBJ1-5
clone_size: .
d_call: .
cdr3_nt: TGCGCCAGCAGCCAAGGCGGGACGGTGAATCAGCCCCAGCATTTT
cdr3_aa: CASSQGGTVNQPQHF

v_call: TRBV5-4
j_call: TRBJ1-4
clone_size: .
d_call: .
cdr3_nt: TGTGCCAGCAGCGGGGCACTGGGGACTAATGAAAAACTGTTTTTT
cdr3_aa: CASSGALGTNEKLFF

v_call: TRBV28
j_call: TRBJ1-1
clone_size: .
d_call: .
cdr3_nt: TGTGCCAGCCGGGGGAGGAACACTGAAGCTTTCTTT
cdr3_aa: CASRGRNTEAFF

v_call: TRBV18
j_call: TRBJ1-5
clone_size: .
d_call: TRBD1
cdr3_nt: TGTGCCAGCTCACCACCGGGACAGCCCAATCAGCCCCAGCATTTT
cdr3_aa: CASSPPGQPNQPQHF

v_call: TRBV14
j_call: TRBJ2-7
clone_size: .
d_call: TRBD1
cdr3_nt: TGTGCCAGCAGCCTCTACTGGACAGGAAGCTCCTACGAGCAGTACTTC
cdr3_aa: CASSLYWTGSSYEQYF

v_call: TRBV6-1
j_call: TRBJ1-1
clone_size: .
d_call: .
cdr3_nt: TGTGCCAGCAGCATCCCGACCTCGACGTTGTTAGGAGCTTTCTTT
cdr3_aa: CASSIPTSTLLGAFF

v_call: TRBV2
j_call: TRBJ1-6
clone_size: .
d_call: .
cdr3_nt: TGTGCCAGCAGACCGACAGGAAGCTCCTATAATTCACCCCTCCACTTT
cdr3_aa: CASRPTGSSYNSPLHF

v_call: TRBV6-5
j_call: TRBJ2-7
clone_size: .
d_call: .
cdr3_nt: TGTGCCAGCAGGGCAGCGACAAGCTCCTACGAGCAGTACTTC
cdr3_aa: CASRAATSSYEQYF

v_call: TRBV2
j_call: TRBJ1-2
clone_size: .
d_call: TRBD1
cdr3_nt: TGTGCCAGCAGTGTCAGCGGGACAGGGGTAAATGGCTACACCTTC
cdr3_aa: CASSVSGTGVNGYTF

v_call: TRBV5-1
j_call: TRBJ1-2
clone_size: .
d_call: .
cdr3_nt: TGCGCCAGCAGCTTGATCGGGGAATTCTATGGCTACACCTTC
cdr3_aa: CASSLIGEFYGYTF

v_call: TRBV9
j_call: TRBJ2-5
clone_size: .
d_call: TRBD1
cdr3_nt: TGTGCCAGCAGCGTACAGGGGGCGTGGGAGACCCAGTACTTC
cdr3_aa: CASSVQGAWETQYF

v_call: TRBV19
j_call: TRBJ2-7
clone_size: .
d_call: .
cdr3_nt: TGTGCCAGTAGTATAATTGGGCAGGGGAATTACGAGCAGTACTTC
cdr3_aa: CASSIIGQGNYEQYF

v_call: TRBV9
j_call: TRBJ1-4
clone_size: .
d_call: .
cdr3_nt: TGTGCCAGCAGCCCGGGGACGGTAAATGAAAAACTGTTTTTT
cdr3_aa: CASSPGTVNEKLFF

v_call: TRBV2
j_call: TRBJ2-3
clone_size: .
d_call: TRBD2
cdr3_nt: TGTGCCAGCAGTGAACTAGCGGGAGGGGGAGATACGCAGTATTTT
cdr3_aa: CASSELAGGGDTQYF

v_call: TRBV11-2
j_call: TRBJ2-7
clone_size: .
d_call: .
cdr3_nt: TGTGCCAGCAGCTTTCGGCAGTTCGGTGAGCAGTACTTC
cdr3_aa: CASSFRQFGEQYF

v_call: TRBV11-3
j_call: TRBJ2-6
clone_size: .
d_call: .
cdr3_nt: TGTGCCAGCAGCCCCACCGGGGGGGCCAACGTCCTGACTTTC
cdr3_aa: CASSPTGGANVLTF

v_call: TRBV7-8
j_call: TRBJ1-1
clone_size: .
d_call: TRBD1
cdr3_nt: TGTGCCAGCAGCCTATGGGACAGGGGGGCTGAAGCTTTCTTT
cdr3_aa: CASSLWDRGAEAFF

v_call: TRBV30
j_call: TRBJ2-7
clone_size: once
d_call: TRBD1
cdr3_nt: TGTGCCTGGAGGAGAGGGGGACAGGTCGGATACGAGCAGTACTTC
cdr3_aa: CAWRRGGQVGYEQYF

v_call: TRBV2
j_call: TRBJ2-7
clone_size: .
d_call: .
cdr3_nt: TGTGCCAGCAGGAACTCAGGGGTCCACGAGCAGTACTTC
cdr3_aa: CASRNSGVHEQYF

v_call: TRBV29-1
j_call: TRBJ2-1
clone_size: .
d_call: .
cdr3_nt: TGCAGCGTTGAAGGCTACAATGAGCAGTTCTTC
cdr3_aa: CSVEGYNEQFF

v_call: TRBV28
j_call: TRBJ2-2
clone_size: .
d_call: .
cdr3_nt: TGTGCCAGCAGTCCAATAACTAGCACAAACACCGGGGAGCTGTTTTTT
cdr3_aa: CASSPITSTNTGELFF

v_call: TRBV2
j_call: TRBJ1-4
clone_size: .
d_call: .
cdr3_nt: TGTGCCGCCGGGAGAGTAAGCGAAAAACTGTTTTTT
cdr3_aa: CAAGRVSEKLFF

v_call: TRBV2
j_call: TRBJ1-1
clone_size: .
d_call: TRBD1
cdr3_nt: TGTGCCAGCAGTGGAGGACAGGGCACTGAAGCTTTCTTT
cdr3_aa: CASSGGQGTEAFF

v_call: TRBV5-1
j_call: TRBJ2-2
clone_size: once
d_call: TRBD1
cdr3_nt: TGCGCCAGCATCACCGGTCCCCGTGCGAAGGCAGGGGGCTTAGGGGAGCTGTTTTTT
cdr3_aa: CASITGPRAKAGGLGELFF

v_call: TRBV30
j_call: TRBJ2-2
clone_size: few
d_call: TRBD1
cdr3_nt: TGTGCCTGGAGACCCCTAGGACAGGCTACCGGGGAGCTGTTTTTT
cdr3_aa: CAWRPLGQATGELFF

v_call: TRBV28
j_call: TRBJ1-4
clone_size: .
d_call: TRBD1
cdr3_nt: TGTGCCAGCAGTTCGACAGGGTTCACTAATGAAAAACTGTTTTTT
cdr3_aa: CASSSTGFTNEKLFF

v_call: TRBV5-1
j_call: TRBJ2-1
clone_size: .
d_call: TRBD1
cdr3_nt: TGCGCCAGCAGTTGGGGGGACAGGGACTACAATGAGCAGTTCTTC
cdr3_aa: CASSWGDRDYNEQFF

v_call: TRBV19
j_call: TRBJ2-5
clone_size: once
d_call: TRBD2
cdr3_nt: TGTGCCAGTAGTACGGGGACTAGCCGAGAGACCCAGTACTTC
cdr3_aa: CASSTGTSRETQYF

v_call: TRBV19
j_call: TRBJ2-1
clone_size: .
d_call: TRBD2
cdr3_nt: TGTGCCAGTAGTATCCGTCCTAGACTAGCGGAGCTCTACAATGAGCAGTTCTTC
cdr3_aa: CASSIRPRLAELYNEQFF

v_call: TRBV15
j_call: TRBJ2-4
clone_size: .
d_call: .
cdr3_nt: TGTGCCACCAGCAGAGTGGGTTCGGGGGCGAGAAACATTCAGTACTTC
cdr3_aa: CATSRVGSGARNIQYF

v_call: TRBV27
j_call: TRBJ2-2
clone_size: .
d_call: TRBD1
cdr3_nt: TGTGCCAGCAGTCCTGGGACAGGGTGGAGCACCGGGGAGCTGTTTTTT
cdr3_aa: CASSPGTGWSTGELFF

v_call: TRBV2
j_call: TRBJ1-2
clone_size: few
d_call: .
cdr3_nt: TGTGCCAGCAGTGAAGGGGCAGGCCCTAACTATGGCTACACCTTC
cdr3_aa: CASSEGAGPNYGYTF

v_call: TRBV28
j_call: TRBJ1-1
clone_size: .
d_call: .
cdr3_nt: TGTGCCAGCAGTTTATGGGAAATTGGAGGGGGGAACACTGAAGCTTTCTTT
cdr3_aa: CASSLWEIGGGNTEAFF

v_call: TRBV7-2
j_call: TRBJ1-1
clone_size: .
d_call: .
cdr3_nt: TGTGCCAGCAGCCAATGGGCGGTGAACACTGAAGCTTTCTTT
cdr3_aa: CASSQWAVNTEAFF

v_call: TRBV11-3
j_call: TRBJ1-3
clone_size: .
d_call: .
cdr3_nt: TGTGCCAGCAGCACCCCAGAGGTGAGTACTGGAAACACCATATATTTT
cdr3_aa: CASSTPEVSTGNTIYF

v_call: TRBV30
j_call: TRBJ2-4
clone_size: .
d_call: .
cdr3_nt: TGTGCCTGGAGTACTACAGGGTCGGTCATTCAGTACTTC
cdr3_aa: CAWSTTGSVIQYF

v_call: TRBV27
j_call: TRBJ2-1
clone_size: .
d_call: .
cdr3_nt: TGTGCCAGCAGGGCCTGGGGGGGACAGTACAATGAGCAGTTCTTC
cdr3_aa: CASRAWGGQYNEQFF

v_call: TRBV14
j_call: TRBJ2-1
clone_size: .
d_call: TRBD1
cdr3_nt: TGTGCCAGCAGCAAAGGACAGGGCTGGAACTCCTACAATGAGCAGTTCTTC
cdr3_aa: CASSKGQGWNSYNEQFF

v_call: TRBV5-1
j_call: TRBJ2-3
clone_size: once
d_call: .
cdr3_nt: TGCGCCAGCTCGCGACAGGACCACAGCACAGATACGCAGTATTTT
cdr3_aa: CASSRQDHSTDTQYF

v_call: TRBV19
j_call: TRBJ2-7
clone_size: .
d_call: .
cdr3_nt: TGTGCCAGTAGTATGAGGTTAGCGGACTCCTACGAGCAGTACTTC
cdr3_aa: CASSMRLADSYEQYF